The T cell receptor beta chain described here comes from a study of cytomegalovirus exposure and HLA in healthy donors. Study-wide context: Unique TCR beta sequences numbering around 110 million came from around 180 million T cells in an earlier analysis.

The CDR3 is 14 residues long. V shed 4 bases, J shed 6 bases, and the junction held 4 bases outside the gene matches. Germline-derived CDR1 and CDR2 are SGHRS and YFSETQ. The PCR ran on 60 Vbeta and 13 Jbeta primers. Methods used by the authors: Later, 65 million to 85 million unique TCR beta chains were counted in an analysis, and 8.5 million to 13 million of them were shared. Method: immunoSEQ multiplex PCR; TCRdb's copy keeps in-frame clones and lacks some. The V and J calls and clone size come from that table; D and trimming were worked out from the DNA. The sample records about 160,000 clones, 80% to 90% being singletons.

V gene TRBV5-1 combines with J gene TRBJ2-7; 13 bases line up with TRBD2. Sequences were obtained from PBMCs. The receptor's source is a woman aged 18 to 35 in good health and CMV-seronegative. CDR3 bases: TGCGCCAGCAGCCCGGGACTAGCGGGACTCGAGCAGTACTTC. It is translated as CASSPGLAGLEQYF.